Listed below are T cell receptor beta chains from one sample, sequenced in a study of T cell responses to AZD1222 COVID-19 vaccine. Sequenced by immunoSEQ multiplex PCR; TCRdb stores in-frame clones only, minus some. The repertoire holds roughly 160,000 clones, with 80% to 95% as singletons. Source: peripheral blood, taken on day 0 of AZD1222 vaccination. These receptors came from an adult in good health. Both conserved end residues are part of each CDR3. The D gene is left open where the match is weak. Part of the rows lack a size; the others show once, few, many or a class for expanded clones.

size: once; J: TRBJ2-2; V: TRBV19; D: -; CDR3: CASIETNTGELFF; DNA: TGTGCCAGTATTGAGACAAACACCGGGGAGCTGTTTTTT
size: -; J: TRBJ2-7; V: TRBV10-1; D: -; CDR3: CASSDRRQATYEQYF; DNA: TGCGCCAGCAGTGACCGCCGACAGGCTACCTACGAGCAGTACTTC
size: -; J: TRBJ2-5; V: TRBV19; D: TRBD2; CDR3: CASSIWLAGAQETQYF; DNA: TGTGCCAGTAGTATATGGCTAGCGGGGGCCCAAGAGACCCAGTACTTC
size: few; J: TRBJ1-1; V: TRBV3-1/TRBV3-2; D: TRBD1; CDR3: CASSQAGGRTEAFF; DNA: TGTGCCAGCAGCCAAGCAGGGGGTCGCACTGAAGCTTTCTTT
size: -; J: TRBJ1-2; V: TRBV16; D: -; CDR3: CASSQSRGGQGNGYTF; DNA: TGTGCCAGCAGCCAATCGAGGGGGGGGCAGGGAAACGGCTACACCTTC
size: -; J: TRBJ2-7; V: TRBV7-2; D: -; CDR3: CASSFRRYYEQYF; DNA: TGTGCCAGCAGCTTTAGGAGATACTACGAGCAGTACTTC
size: few; J: TRBJ1-1; V: TRBV2; D: -; CDR3: CASRTEQYTEAFF; DNA: TGTGCCAGCCGGACGGAGCAGTACACTGAAGCTTTCTTT
size: -; J: TRBJ2-2; V: TRBV9; D: -; CDR3: CASSLSRGELFF; DNA: TGTGCCAGCAGCCTTTCCCGGGGGGAGCTGTTTTTT
size: -; J: TRBJ1-4; V: TRBV25-1; D: -; CDR3: CATAWGEKLFF; DNA: TGTGCCACCGCCTGGGGTGAAAAACTGTTTTTT
size: -; J: TRBJ2-2; V: TRBV29-1; D: -; CDR3: CSVDGLPQRGELFF; DNA: TGCAGCGTTGATGGTCTCCCTCAGAGGGGGGAGCTGTTTTTT
size: -; J: TRBJ2-7; V: TRBV29-1; D: TRBD1; CDR3: CSVETGYYEQYF; DNA: TGCAGCGTTGAGACAGGGTACTACGAGCAGTACTTC
size: -; J: TRBJ2-1; V: TRBV29-1; D: -; CDR3: CSVGDRSSYNEQFF; DNA: TGCAGCGTAGGGGACCGGAGCTCCTACAATGAGCAGTTCTTC
size: -; J: TRBJ2-5; V: TRBV7-6; D: -; CDR3: CASSPGTGIQETQYF; DNA: TGTGCCAGCAGCCCGGGAACAGGTATTCAAGAGACCCAGTACTTC
size: -; J: TRBJ2-5; V: TRBV24-1; D: -; CDR3: CATSDPADVQETQYF; DNA: TGTGCCACCAGTGATCCTGCCGATGTCCAAGAGACCCAGTACTTC